The 7 T cell receptor beta chains below all came from one sample that was sequenced in a study of PD-1 blockade in classical Hodgkin lymphoma (dated by TCRdb to about 2020). The time point label on this specimen signifies: cycle 2 day 1 (C2D1) of nivolumab. Relapse after autologous stem cell transplantation had occurred in all trial patients, and cohorts A, B and C were distinguished by prior brentuximab vedotin exposure. Library preparation was by the immunoSEQ multiplex PCR assay. Drawn from immuneACCESS, this table holds only the in-frame rearrangements with V and J called that TCRdb kept. Clones are partly lost; checked studies trace under half to an unresolved V gene and leave the rest unexplained. This sample comprises 20,000 to 30,000 clones, over 60% of them detected only once. Roughly 8% of the sample belongs to the ten largest clones. The source material was peripheral blood mononuclear cells (PBMCs), sampled before the second cycle of nivolumab. Receptors were obtained from a human donor with classical Hodgkin lymphoma.

The genes are TRBV7-2 and TRBJ1-2; 7 bases match TRBD1. The CDR3 contains 14 residues. V lost 5 bases and J lost 7; bases outside the gene matches: 10. Germline values: CDR1 SGHTA, CDR2 FQGNSA. The CDR3 here is CASSPTGVLSGYTF. CDR3 sequence (DNA): TGTGCCAGCAGCCCAACAGGGGTTCTAAGTGGCTACACCTTC.

This clone was detected a few times. The V gene is TRBV11-2, the J gene TRBJ2-7; D is unresolved. The CDR3 runs to 13 residues. Trimming pared 1 base from V and 9 bases from J, leaving 13 bases between. From germline, CDR1 is SGHAT and CDR2 FQNNGV. CDR3 nucleotides: TGTGCCAGCAGCTTAGTATCCGTTCTTGGGCAGTACTTC. It specifies CASSLVSVLGQYF.

CDR3 residues: CASSSRQGDNEKLFF. CDR3 in DNA: TGTGCCAGCAGCAGCCGACAAGGGGATAATGAAAAACTGTTTTTT. The genes are TRBV7-2 and TRBJ1-4; D may be TRBD1 (5 bases). The CDR3 covers 15 residues. Per germline, CDR1 SGHTA and CDR2 FQGNSA. Trimming cost V 5 bases and J 4 bases, with 14 bases left between them.

This rearrangement joins TRBV2 to TRBJ1-3, with D possibly matching TRBD1 (6 bases). This CDR3 is built from 15 residues. In germline, CDR1 is SNHLY, CDR2 FYNNEI. V shed 5 bases and J shed 8 bases, with 19 bases lying between them. CDR3 bases: TGTGCCAGCAGTCCAACGAATATAGGGGGTGACACCATATATTTT. It is translated as CASSPTNIGGDTIYF. The complete variable domain, with remaining parts taken from reference TRBV2 and TRBJ1-3, reads EPEVTQTPSHQVTQMGQEVILRCVPISNHLYFYWYRQILGQKVEFLVSFYNNEISEKSEIFDDQFSVERPDGSNFTLKIRSTKLEDSAMYFCASSPTNIGGDTIYFGEGSWLTVV.

The chain employs TRBV6-5 and TRBJ1-1; D is undetermined. V shed 0 bases and J shed 1 base, with 6 bases lying between them. The CDR3 is made up of 14 amino acids. Germline CDR1 MNHEY, CDR2 SVGAGI. The CDR3 coding sequence is TGTGCCAGCAGTTACTCGGCAGGGAACACTGAAGCTTTCTTT. It specifies CASSYSAGNTEAFF.

Only a few counts were recorded for this clone. V gene TRBV6-5 combines with J gene TRBJ2-7, with D possibly matching TRBD1 (5 bases). Germline assignment: CDR1 MNHEY and CDR2 SVGAGI. V was cut by 5 bases and J by 7 bases, with 18 bases left in between. The CDR3 loop spans 14 amino acids. CDR3 bases: TGTGCCAGCAGTCCGCGCCGAACAGGTTCGGAGCAGTACTTC. This gives the protein CASSPRRTGSEQYF.

The chain recombines TRBV29-1 with TRBJ2-5; D is perhaps TRBD1 or TRBD2 (6 bases each). The germline V gene has CDR1 SQVTM and CDR2 ANQGSEA. The CDR3 length is 11 residues. This chain's CDR3 is CSGARGETQYF. CDR3 in DNA: TGCTCGGGGGCTCGGGGAGAGACCCAGTACTTC.